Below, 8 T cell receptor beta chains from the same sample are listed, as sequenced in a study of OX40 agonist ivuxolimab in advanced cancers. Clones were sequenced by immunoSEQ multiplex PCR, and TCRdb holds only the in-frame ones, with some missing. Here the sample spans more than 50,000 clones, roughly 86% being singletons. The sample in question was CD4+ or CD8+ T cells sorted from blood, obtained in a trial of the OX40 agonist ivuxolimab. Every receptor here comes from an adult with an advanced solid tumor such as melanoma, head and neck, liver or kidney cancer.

This chain's CDR3 is CASSTSGTGYEQYF. CDR3 in DNA: TGTGCCAGTAGTACCTCCGGGACAGGGTACGAGCAGTACTTC. The V gene is TRBV19, the J gene TRBJ2-5, with 9 bases matching TRBD1. TRBJ2-7 matches the DNA end more closely, so the J call is doubtful. Germline-derived CDR1 and CDR2 are LNHDA and SQIVND (reference sequence). The CDR3 length is 14 residues.

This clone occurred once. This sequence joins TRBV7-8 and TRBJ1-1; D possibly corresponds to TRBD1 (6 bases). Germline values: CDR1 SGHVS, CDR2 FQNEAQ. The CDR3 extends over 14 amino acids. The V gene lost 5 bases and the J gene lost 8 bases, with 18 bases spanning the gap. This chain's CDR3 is CASSPGNRGGEAFF. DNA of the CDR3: TGTGCCAGCAGCCCCGGCAATAGGGGGGGGGAAGCTTTCTTT.

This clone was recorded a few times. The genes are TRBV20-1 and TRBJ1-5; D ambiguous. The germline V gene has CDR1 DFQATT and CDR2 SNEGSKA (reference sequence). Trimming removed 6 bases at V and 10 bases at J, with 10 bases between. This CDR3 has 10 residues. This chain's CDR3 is CSAGRSPQHF. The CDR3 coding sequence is TGCAGTGCCGGTCGGAGCCCCCAGCATTTT.

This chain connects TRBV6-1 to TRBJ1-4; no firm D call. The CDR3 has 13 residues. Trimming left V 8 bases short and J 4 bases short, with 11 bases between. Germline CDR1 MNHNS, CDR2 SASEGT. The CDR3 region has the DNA TGTGCCAGCGGAGGACGGGGTAATGAAAAACTGTTTTTT. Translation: CASGGRGNEKLFF.

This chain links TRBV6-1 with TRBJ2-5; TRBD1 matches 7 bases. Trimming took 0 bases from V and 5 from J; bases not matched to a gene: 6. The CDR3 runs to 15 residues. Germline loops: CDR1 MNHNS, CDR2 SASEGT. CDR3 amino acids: CASSEAGQPVETQYF. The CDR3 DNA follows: TGTGCCAGCAGTGAAGCGGGACAGCCCGTCGAGACCCAGTACTTC.

CDR3 in DNA: TGTGCCATCGGGACAGGGGGCAATCAGCCCCAGCATTTT. Amino acids: CAIGTGGNQPQHF. The rearrangement joins TRBV6-1 to TRBJ1-5; 10 bases are shared with TRBD1. Trimming at V came to 10 bases and at J to 2 bases, leaving 2 bases not matched to a gene. The V gene's germline CDR1 is MNHNS and CDR2 SASEGT. CDR3 size: 13 residues.

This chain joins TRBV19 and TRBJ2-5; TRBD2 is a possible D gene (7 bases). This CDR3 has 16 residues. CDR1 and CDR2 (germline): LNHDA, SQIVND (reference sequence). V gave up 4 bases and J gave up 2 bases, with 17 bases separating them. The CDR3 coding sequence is TGTGCCAGTAGTACCCTAGGGGCGGGGGCACAAGAGACCCAGTACTTC. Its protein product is CASSTLGAGAQETQYF.

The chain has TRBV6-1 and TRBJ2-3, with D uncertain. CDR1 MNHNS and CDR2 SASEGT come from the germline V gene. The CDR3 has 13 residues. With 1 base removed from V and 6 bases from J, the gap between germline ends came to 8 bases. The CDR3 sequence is CASSEVEFDTQYF. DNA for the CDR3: TGTGCCAGCAGTGAAGTAGAGTTCGATACGCAGTATTTT.